The clone carrying this T cell receptor (beta chain) was seen at least ten times. This sample was taken from a study of T-cell memory formation after mild COVID-19. Trimming cost V 5 bases and J 6 bases, with 19 bases left between them. CDR1 is SGHDN and CDR2 is FVKESK in the germline V gene. CDR3 length equals 15 residues. TCRdb reprocessed the 5' RACE reads with MiXCR, giving one entry per CDR3 protein. The data hold 120,000 or so distinct CDR3 sequences, with about 17% observed a single time. This TCR came from an adult woman who had mild COVID-19 (a few samples of this study predate the infection). Cell type and time point are not known. The source material was PBMCs or a T cell subset sorted from them (not recorded which). The chain joins TRBV14 to TRBJ1-2, with D maybe TRBD1 (6 bases). The CDR3 spells CASSRSITGFDGYTF. In DNA, the CDR3 is TGTGCCAGCAGCAGATCCATCACAGGGTTCGATGGCTACACCTTC.